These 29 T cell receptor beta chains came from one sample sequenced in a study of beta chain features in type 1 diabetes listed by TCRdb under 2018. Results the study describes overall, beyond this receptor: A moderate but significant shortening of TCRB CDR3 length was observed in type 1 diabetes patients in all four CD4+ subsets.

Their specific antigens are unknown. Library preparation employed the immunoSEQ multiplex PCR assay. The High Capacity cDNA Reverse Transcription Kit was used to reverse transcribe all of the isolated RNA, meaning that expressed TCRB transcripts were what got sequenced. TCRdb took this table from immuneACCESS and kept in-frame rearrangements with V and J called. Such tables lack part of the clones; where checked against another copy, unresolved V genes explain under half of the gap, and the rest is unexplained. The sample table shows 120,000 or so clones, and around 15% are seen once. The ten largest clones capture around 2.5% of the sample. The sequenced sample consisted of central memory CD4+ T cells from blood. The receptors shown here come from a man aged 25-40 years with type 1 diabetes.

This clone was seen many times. As DNA, the CDR3 is TGTGCCAGCAGCTTATCCTCTAGCACAGATACGCAGTATTTT. It is translated as CASSLSSSTDTQYF. The J gene is TRBJ2-3, the V gene TRBV7-2; D call uncertain. Germline CDR1 and CDR2: SGHTA and FQGNSA. The CDR3 length is 14 residues. Trimming removed 2 bases from V and 0 bases from J, with 6 bases in between.

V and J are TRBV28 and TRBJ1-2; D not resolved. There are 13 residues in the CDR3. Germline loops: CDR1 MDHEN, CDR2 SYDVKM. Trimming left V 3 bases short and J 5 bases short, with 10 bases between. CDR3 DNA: TGTGCCAGCAGTTTTACGACGGCGTATGGCTACACCTTC. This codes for CASSFTTAYGYTF.

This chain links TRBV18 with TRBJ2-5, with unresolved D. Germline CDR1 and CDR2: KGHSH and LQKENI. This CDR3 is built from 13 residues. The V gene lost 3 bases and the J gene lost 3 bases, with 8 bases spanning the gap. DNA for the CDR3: TGTGCCAGCTCACCGCCGTCAGAAGAGACCCAGTACTTC. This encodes CASSPPSEETQYF.

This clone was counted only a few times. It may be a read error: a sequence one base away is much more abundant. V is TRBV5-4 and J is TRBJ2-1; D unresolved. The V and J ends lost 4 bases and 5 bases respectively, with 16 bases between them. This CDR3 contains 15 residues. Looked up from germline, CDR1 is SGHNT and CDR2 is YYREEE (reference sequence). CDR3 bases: TGTGCCAGCAGCGTGAGGTCAAGGACGGACAATGAGCAGTTCTTC. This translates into CASSVRSRTDNEQFF.

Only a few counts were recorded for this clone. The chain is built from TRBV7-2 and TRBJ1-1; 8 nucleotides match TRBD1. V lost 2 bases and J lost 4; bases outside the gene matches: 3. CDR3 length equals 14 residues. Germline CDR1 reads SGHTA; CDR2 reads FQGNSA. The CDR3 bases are TGTGCCAGCAGCTTAACCACAGGGGGCACTGAAGCTTTCTTT. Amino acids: CASSLTTGGTEAFF.

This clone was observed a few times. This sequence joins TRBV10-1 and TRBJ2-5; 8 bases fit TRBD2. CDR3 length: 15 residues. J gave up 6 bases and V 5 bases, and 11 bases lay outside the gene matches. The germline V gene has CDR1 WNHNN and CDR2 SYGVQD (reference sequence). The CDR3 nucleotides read TGCGCCAGCAGTTCCCAAGCGGGGGAGGCTCAGACCCAGTACTTC. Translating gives CASSSQAGEAQTQYF.

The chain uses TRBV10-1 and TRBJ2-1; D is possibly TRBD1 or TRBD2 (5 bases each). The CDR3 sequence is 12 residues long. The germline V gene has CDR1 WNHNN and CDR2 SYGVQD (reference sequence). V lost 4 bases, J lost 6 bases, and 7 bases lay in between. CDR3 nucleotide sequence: TGCGCCAGCAGTGCGGGGACCAATGAGCAGTTCTTC. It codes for CASSAGTNEQFF.

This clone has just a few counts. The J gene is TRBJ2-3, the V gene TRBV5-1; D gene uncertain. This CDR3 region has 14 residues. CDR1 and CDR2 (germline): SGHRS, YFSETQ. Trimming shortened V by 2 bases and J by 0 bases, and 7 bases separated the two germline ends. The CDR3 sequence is CASSFDGSTDTQYF. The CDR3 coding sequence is TGCGCCAGCAGCTTCGACGGAAGCACAGATACGCAGTATTTT. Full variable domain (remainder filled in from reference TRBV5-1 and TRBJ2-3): KAGVTQTPRYLIKTRGQQVTLSCSPISGHRSVSWYQQTPGQGLQFLFEYFSETQRNKGNFPGRFSGRQFSNSRSEMNVSTLELGDSALYLCASSFDGSTDTQYFGPGTRLTVL.

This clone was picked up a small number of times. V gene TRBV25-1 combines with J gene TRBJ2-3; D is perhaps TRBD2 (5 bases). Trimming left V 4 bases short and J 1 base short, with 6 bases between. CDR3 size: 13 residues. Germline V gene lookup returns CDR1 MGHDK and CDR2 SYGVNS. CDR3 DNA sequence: TGTGCCAGCAGTGGGGGAGGCACAGATACGCAGTATTTT. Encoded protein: CASSGGGTDTQYF.

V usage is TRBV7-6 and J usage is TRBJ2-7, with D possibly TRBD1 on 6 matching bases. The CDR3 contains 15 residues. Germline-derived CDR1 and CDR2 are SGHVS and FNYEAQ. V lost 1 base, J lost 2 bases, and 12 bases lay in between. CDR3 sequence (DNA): TGTGCCAGCAGCTTAGTTTACGGACAGCCCTACGAGCAGTACTTC. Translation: CASSLVYGQPYEQYF.

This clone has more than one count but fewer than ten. This CDR3 is CASSLYRGEGELFF. CDR3 DNA sequence: TGTGCCAGCAGCCTATACAGGGGAGAGGGCGAACTGTTTTTT. The chain links TRBV7-9 to TRBJ1-4, with 7 bases that match TRBD1. The J segment lost 12 bases and the V segment lost 5 bases, leaving 12 bases of the junction unmatched. CDR1 and CDR2 (germline): SEHNR, FQNEAQ (reference sequence). The CDR3 has 14 residues.

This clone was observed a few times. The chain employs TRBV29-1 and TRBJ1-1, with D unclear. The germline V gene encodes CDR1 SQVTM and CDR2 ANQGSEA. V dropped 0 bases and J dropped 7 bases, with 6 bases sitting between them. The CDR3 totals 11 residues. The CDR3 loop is CSVEDPHEAFF. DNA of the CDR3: TGCAGCGTTGAAGACCCTCATGAAGCTTTCTTT.

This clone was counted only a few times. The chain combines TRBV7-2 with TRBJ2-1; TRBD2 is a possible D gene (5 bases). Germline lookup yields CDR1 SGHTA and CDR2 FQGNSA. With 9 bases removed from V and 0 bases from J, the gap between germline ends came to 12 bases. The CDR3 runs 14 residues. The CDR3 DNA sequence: TGTGCCAGTAGGACTGGAAACTCCTACAATGAGCAGTTCTTC. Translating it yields CASRTGNSYNEQFF.

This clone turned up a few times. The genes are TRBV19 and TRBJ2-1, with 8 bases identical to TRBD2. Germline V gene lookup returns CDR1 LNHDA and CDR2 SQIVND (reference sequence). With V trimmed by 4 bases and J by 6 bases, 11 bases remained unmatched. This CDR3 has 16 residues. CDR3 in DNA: TGTGCCAGTAGTAATTTACATCGGGGGGGCCGCAATGAGCAGTTCTTC. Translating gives CASSNLHRGGRNEQFF.

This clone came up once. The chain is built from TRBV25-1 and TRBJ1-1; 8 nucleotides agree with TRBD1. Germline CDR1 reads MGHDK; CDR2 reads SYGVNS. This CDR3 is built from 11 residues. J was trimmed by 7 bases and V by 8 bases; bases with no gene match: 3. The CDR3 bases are TGTGCCAGCCAGGACAGGGATGAAGCTTTCTTT. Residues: CASQDRDEAFF.

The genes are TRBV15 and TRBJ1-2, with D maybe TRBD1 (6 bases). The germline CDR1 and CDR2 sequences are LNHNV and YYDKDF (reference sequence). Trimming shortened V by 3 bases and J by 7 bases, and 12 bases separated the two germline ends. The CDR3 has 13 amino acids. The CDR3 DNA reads TGTGCCACCAGCAGTGATACAGGGCGTGGCTACACCTTC. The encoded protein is CATSSDTGRGYTF.

The CDR3 here is CASSATGRSGANVLTF. The CDR3 DNA follows: TGCGCCAGCAGCGCAACGGGGCGCTCCGGGGCCAACGTCCTGACTTTC. V is TRBV5-1 and J is TRBJ2-6; possibly TRBD1 or TRBD2 for D (5 bases each). The germline V gene has CDR1 SGHRS and CDR2 YFSETQ. The CDR3 consists of 16 residues. The V end lost 4 bases, the J end lost 4 bases, and 15 bases lay between the germline ends.

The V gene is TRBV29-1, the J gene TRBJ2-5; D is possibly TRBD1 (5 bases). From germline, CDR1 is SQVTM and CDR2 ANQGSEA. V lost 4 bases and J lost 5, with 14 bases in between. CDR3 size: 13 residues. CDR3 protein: CSVVSQKGETQYF. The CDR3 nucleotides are TGCAGCGTTGTTTCCCAAAAGGGGGAGACCCAGTACTTC.

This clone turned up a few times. CDR3 protein: CAISRDKGANVLTF. For the CDR3, the DNA is TGTGCCATCAGCAGGGATAAGGGGGCCAACGTCCTGACTTTC. V is TRBV10-3 and J is TRBJ2-6, with D perhaps matching TRBD1 (5 bases). Germline CDR1 is ENHRY and CDR2 is SYGVKD. The length of the CDR3 is 14 residues. Trimming pared 6 bases from V and 4 bases from J, leaving 10 bases between.

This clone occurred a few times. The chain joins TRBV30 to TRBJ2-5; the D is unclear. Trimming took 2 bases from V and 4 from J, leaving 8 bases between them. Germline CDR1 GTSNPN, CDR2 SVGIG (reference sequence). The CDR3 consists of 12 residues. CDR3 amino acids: CAWSQSGETQYF. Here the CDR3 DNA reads TGTGCCTGGAGTCAGTCTGGAGAGACCCAGTACTTC.

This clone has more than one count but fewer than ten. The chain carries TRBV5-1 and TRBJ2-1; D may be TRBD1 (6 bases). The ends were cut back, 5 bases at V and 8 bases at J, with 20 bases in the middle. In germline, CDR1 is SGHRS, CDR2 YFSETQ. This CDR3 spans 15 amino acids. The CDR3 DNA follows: TGCGCCAGCAGACCCCGCCCAGCAGGGGATGATGAGCAGTTCTTC. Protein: CASRPRPAGDDEQFF. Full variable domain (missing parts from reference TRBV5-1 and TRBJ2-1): KAGVTQTPRYLIKTRGQQVTLSCSPISGHRSVSWYQQTPGQGLQFLFEYFSETQRNKGNFPGRFSGRQFSNSRSEMNVSTLELGDSALYLCASRPRPAGDDEQFFGPGTRLTVL.

DNA for the CDR3: TGCAGCGTTGGTGAGGGTTGGGCCACTGAAGCTTTCTTT. It yields the protein CSVGEGWATEAFF. The chain employs TRBV29-1 and TRBJ1-1; D not certain. Germline V gene lookup returns CDR1 SQVTM and CDR2 ANQGSEA. The CDR3 sequence is 13 residues long. Trimming removed 4 bases at V and 4 bases at J, with 13 bases between.

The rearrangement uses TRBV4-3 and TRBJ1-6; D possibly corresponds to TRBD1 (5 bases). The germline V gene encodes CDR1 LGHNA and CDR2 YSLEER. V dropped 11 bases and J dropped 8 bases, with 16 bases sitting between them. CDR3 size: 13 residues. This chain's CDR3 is CASRGTRDSPLHF. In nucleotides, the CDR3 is TGCGCCTCCCGCGGGACGCGGGATTCACCCCTCCACTTT.

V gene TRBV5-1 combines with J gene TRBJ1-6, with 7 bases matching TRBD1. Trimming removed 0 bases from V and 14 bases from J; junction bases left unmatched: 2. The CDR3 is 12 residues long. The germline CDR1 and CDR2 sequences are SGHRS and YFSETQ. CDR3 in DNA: TGCGCCAGCAGCTTGGGACAGGGATCCCTCCACTTT. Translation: CASSLGQGSLHF.

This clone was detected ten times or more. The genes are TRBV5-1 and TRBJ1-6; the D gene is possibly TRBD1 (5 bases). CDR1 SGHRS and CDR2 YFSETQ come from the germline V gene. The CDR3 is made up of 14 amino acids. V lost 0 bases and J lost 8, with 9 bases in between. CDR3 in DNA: TGCGCCAGCAGCTTGGAATCAGGGTATTCACCCCTCCACTTT. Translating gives CASSLESGYSPLHF.

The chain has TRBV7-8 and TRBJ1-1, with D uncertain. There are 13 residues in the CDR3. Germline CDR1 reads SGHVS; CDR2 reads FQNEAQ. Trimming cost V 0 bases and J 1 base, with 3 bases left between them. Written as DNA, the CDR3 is TGTGCCAGCAGCTTAGCGCAGAACACTGAAGCTTTCTTT. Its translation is CASSLAQNTEAFF.

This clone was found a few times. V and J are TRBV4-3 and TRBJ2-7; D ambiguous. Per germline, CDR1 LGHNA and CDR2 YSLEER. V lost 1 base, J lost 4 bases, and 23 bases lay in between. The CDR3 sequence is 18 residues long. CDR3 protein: CASSQAYQVAPVGYEQYF. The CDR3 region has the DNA TGCGCCAGCAGCCAAGCTTACCAGGTTGCCCCAGTCGGGTACGAGCAGTACTTC.

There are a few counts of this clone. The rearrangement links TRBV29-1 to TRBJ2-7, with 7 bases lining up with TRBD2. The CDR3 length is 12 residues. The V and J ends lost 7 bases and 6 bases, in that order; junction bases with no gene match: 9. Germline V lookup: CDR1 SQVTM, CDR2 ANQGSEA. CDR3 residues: CSARGGVGEQYF. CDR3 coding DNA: TGCAGCGCCCGGGGAGGGGTCGGCGAGCAGTACTTC.

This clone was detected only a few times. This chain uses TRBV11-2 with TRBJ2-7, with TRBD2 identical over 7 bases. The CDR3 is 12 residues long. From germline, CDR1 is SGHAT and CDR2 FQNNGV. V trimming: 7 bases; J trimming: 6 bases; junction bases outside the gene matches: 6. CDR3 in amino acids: CASTHPGGEQYF. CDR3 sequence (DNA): TGTGCCAGCACCCACCCGGGGGGCGAGCAGTACTTC. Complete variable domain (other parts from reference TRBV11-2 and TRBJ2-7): EAGVAQSPRYKIIEKRQSVAFWCNPISGHATLYWYQQILGQGPKLLIQFQNNGVVDDSQLPKDRFSAERLKGVDSTLKIQPAKLEDSAVYLCASTHPGGEQYFGPGTRLTVT.